This T cell receptor beta chain emerged from a study of cytomegalovirus exposure and HLA in healthy donors. Study conclusions and caveats: It was found in a later analysis that first-cohort TCR clusters tended to co-occur in the 90 to 150 validation repertoires. Some TCR beta chains (more than 150 of them) were listed as cytomegalovirus-associated. A few of the chains that were CMV-associated were confirmed in vitro to be specific for CMV antigens.

There are a few counts of this clone. Its antigen remains unidentified. The data were produced by immunoSEQ multiplex PCR, yet TCRdb's version contains in-frame clones alone and is incomplete. The data hold more than 85,000 clones, with 85% to 90% observed a single time. Germline V CDR1 and CDR2: MDHEN, SYDVKM. V was pared by 3 bases and J by 0 bases, with 7 bases between. This CDR3 region has 14 residues. The rearrangement joins TRBV28 to TRBJ2-3, with a tentative D call TRBD2 (5 bases). The source is a woman under 30 in good health and CMV-seronegative. The specimen was PBMCs. CDR3 residues: CASSFGVSTDTQYF. The CDR3 nucleotides read TGTGCCAGCAGTTTCGGGGTTAGCACAGATACGCAGTATTTT.